The entry below describes one T cell receptor (beta chain). Its specific antigen is unknown. No much larger clonotype is one base removed from it; base qualities were not supplied. This sample was included in a study of technical replicates of blood from a handful of donors (dated by TCRdb to 2017 to 2019). For this chain, trimming is 0 bases at the V end and 8 bases at the J end, and the number of junction bases without a gene match is 2. Reading from cysteine to phenylalanine, the CDR3 counts 14 amino acids. Only CDR3 DNA is held: 42 bases, read in frame from base 1. Via the germline V gene, CDR1 is ENHRY and CDR2 SYGVKD. Libraries were constructed by the immunoSEQ multiplex PCR assay. Imported from immuneACCESS, the table was reduced by TCRdb to in-frame sequences with V and J called. These copies leave out some clones; in studies compared against another copy, an unresolved V gene accounts for under half, and the cause of the remainder is not known. The sample has 65,000 to 85,000 clones on record, around 94% of them singletons. The ten largest clones capture around 0.37% of the sample.

The receptor was derived from a human donor in good health. The sample consisted of T cells isolated from PBMCs. The V gene is TRBV10-3 and the J gene is TRBJ1-4; TRBD1 matches 8 bases in the middle. The CDR3 loop reads CAISESDREEKLFF. The DNA sequence is TGTGCCATCAGTGAGTCGGACAGGGAAGAAAAACTGTTTTTT.